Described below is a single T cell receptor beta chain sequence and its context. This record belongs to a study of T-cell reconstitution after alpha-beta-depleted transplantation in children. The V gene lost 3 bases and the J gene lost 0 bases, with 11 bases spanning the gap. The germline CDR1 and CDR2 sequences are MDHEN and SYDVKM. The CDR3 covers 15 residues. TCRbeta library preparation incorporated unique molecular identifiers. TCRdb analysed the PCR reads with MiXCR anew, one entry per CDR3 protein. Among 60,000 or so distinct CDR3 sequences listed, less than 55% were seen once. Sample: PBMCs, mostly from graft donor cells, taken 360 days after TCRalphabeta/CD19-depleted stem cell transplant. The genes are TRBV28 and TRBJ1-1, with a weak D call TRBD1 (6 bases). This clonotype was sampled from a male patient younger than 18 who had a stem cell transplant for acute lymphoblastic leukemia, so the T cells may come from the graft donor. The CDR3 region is CASSFEGTMNTEAFF. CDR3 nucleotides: TGTGCCAGCAGTTTTGAGGGGACAATGAACACTGAAGCTTTCTTT. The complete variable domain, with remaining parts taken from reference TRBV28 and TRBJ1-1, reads DVKVTQSSRYLVKRTGEKVFLECVQDMDHENMFWYRQDPGLGLRLIYFSYDVKMKEKGDIPEGYSVSREKKERFSLILESASTNQTSMYLCASSFEGTMNTEAFFGQGTRLTVV.